Listed here are 14 T cell receptor beta chains from one sample, sequenced in a study of blood T cell repertoires in COVID-19. Method: immunoSEQ multiplex PCR; TCRdb's copy keeps in-frame clones and lacks some. The top ten hold around 3% of the sample, which has some 170,000 clones, around 74% seen once. Input material: peripheral blood. The receptors derive from a man in his 70s with acute or convalescent COVID-19.

This clone was counted only a few times. The chain joins TRBV7-9 to TRBJ2-7; no clear D gene. The germline V gene encodes CDR1 SEHNR and CDR2 FQNEAQ (reference sequence). The CDR3 sequence is 12 residues long. V lost 2 bases, J lost 4 bases, and 6 bases lay in between. The CDR3 is CASSLQQYEQYF. The DNA for the CDR3 is TGTGCCAGCAGCTTACAACAGTACGAGCAGTACTTC.

In this sample, this clone turned up a few times. V usage is TRBV7-2 and J usage is TRBJ2-1, with 7 positions matching TRBD2. The CDR3 is made up of 17 amino acids. CDR1 is SGHTA, CDR2 FQGNSA, per germline. The ends lost 2 bases at V and 1 base at J; junction bases unmatched: 8. CDR3 region: CASSLTLASPSYNEQFF. Written as DNA, the CDR3 is TGTGCCAGCAGCTTAACACTAGCGTCACCTTCCTACAATGAGCAGTTCTTC.

The chain combines TRBV27 with TRBJ1-1, with D possibly TRBD1 on 6 matching bases. The CDR3 spans 13 residues. Between the trimmed V and J ends, which lost 7 bases and 3 bases, there was a span of 12 bases. Germline CDR1 and CDR2: MNHEY and SMNVEV (reference sequence). CDR3 nucleotide sequence: TGTGCCAGCATCAAGGGGGGGGACACTGAAGCTTTCTTT. Translated: CASIKGGDTEAFF.

The chain links TRBV6-2 or TRBV6-3 to TRBJ2-5; the match to TRBD1 covers 7 bases. This CDR3 spans 14 amino acids. From germline, CDR1 is MNHEY and CDR2 SVGEGT. With 4 bases clipped from V and 3 bases from J, the junction kept 5 bases outside the gene matches. CDR3 DNA sequence: TGTGCCAGCAGTTCCATACAGGGGAAAGAGACCCAGTACTTC. Translation: CASSSIQGKETQYF.

This sequence joins TRBV7-9 and TRBJ2-1; D is perhaps TRBD2 (5 bases). The CDR3 sequence is 17 residues long. Germline V gene lookup returns CDR1 SEHNR and CDR2 FQNEAQ (reference sequence). V was clipped by 1 base and J by 4 bases, with 17 bases between them. The CDR3 DNA is TGTGCCAGCAGCTTAGTTGCGGGCCCTTCCTCTTACAATGAGCAGTTCTTC. Its translation: CASSLVAGPSSYNEQFF.

The J gene is TRBJ2-1, the V gene TRBV7-9; 9 nucleotides line up with TRBD2. The CDR3 has 17 residues. CDR1 and CDR2 (germline): SEHNR, FQNEAQ (reference sequence). The V and J ends lost 5 bases and 3 bases, in that order; junction bases with no gene match: 11. The CDR3 sequence is CASSATRGLANYNEQFF. CDR3 DNA: TGTGCCAGCAGCGCAACTCGAGGACTAGCGAACTACAATGAGCAGTTCTTC.

The CDR3 DNA reads TGTGCCAGCCGGGCTAGCGGGGGATCTGACATTCAGTACTTC. It specifies CASRASGGSDIQYF. The chain carries TRBV19 and TRBJ2-4; 10 bases line up with TRBD2. The germline V gene encodes CDR1 LNHDA and CDR2 SQIVND (reference sequence). V was pared by 9 bases and J by 8 bases, with 10 bases of the junction left unmatched. CDR3 length: 14 residues.

J is TRBJ1-2 and V is TRBV14, with D possibly matching TRBD1 (5 bases). V was pared by 4 bases and J by 5 bases, with 14 bases between. The CDR3 loop spans 14 amino acids. Germline V lookup: CDR1 SGHDN, CDR2 FVKESK. CDR3: CASSLGGGWYGYTF. The CDR3 nucleotides are TGTGCCAGCAGCCTCGGGGGAGGTTGGTATGGCTACACCTTC.

This rearrangement joins TRBV5-4 to TRBJ2-7; 7 bases agree with TRBD1. The ends lost 4 bases at V and 2 bases at J; junction bases unmatched: 6. CDR3 length: 14 amino acids. Germline V gives CDR1 SGHNT, CDR2 YYREEE (reference sequence). CDR3 bases: TGTGCCAGCAGCCCCGGACAGGTTCCCTACGAGCAGTACTTC. As protein: CASSPGQVPYEQYF. Supplemented by reference TRBV5-4 and TRBJ2-7, the full variable domain reads ETGVTQSPTHLIKTRGQQVTLRCSSQSGHNTVSWYQQALGQGPQFIFQYYREEENGRGNFPPRFSGLQFPNYSSELNVNALELDDSALYLCASSPGQVPYEQYFGPGTRLTVT.

The J gene is TRBJ2-3, the V gene TRBV18; maybe TRBD1 (6 bases). The CDR3 is made up of 17 amino acids. V was shortened by 1 base and J by 2 bases, with 16 bases between the two germline ends. Germline loops: CDR1 KGHSH, CDR2 LQKENI. In DNA form, the CDR3 reads TGTGCCAGCTCACCACTTCCGTGGACAGCCGCCACAGATACGCAGTATTTT. This gives the protein CASSPLPWTAATDTQYF.

This rearrangement joins TRBV7-9 to TRBJ1-6; the D gene is possibly TRBD1 (5 bases). CDR1 and CDR2 from the germline V gene are SEHNR and FQNEAQ (reference sequence). The CDR3 consists of 15 residues. Trimming took 3 bases from V and 7 from J, leaving 13 bases between them. CDR3 residues: CASSFEKGRNSPLHF. The DNA of the CDR3 is TGTGCCAGCAGCTTTGAGAAGGGGCGGAATTCACCCCTCCACTTT. The variable domain in full, completed from reference TRBV7-9 and TRBJ1-6, reads DTGVSQNPRHKITKRGQNVTFRCDPISEHNRLYWYRQTLGQGPEFLTYFQNEAQLEKSRLLSDRFSAERPKGSFSTLEIQRTEQGDSAMYLCASSFEKGRNSPLHFGNGTRLTVT.

The genes are TRBV12-3 or TRBV12-4 and TRBJ1-3; D not resolved. The CDR3 runs to 12 residues. V was clipped by 2 bases and J by 6 bases, with 5 bases between them. The DNA of the CDR3 is TGTGCCAGCAGTTTAAGCGAAAACACCATATATTTT. Its translation: CASSLSENTIYF.

The table lists this clone with a few counts. The chain is built from TRBV10-3 and TRBJ2-5; perhaps TRBD1 as D (5 bases). CDR1 is ENHRY, CDR2 SYGVKD, per germline. The CDR3 has 14 residues. With 6 bases removed from V and 5 bases from J, the gap between germline ends came to 16 bases. The CDR3 coding sequence is TGTGCCATCAGCCCCATGGGGCAGAAGGAGACCCAGTACTTC. Translating it yields CAISPMGQKETQYF.

The rearrangement links TRBV10-2 to TRBJ1-2; tentatively, D is TRBD1 (6 bases). V shed 9 bases and J shed 7 bases, with 21 bases lying between them. CDR1 is WSHSY, CDR2 SAAADI, per germline. CDR3 length: 14 residues. Here the CDR3 reads CASMTGANSRGYTF. DNA of the CDR3: TGCGCCAGTATGACAGGTGCTAATAGTCGTGGCTACACCTTC.